The rows below give T cell receptor beta chains drawn from one sample of a study of blood T cells in healthy people across ages. TCRdb recomputed calls from the 5' RACE reads with MiXCR, one row per CDR3 protein. The table includes 550,000 to 800,000 distinct CDR3 sequences, roughly 20% detected once. The sample comprised blood. These receptors were collected from a man between 70 and 80 years old in good health. The CDR3 runs from the conserved cysteine through the conserved F or W. A D gene is named only where the DNA matches it firmly. Expanded clones are given a class, and other clones once, few, many or no size at all.

cdr3_length	v_call	d_call	clone_size	j_call	cdr3_aa	cdr3_nt
15	TRBV20-1	TRBD1	NA	TRBJ1-4	CSARERGQLNEKLFF	TGCAGTGCTAGAGAGAGGGGACAGCTTAATGAAAAACTGTTTTTT
12	TRBV5-1	NA	NA	TRBJ2-2	CASRDPAGELFF	TGCGCCAGCAGAGATCCGGCCGGGGAGCTGTTTTTT
15	TRBV20-1	TRBD2	once	TRBJ2-7	CSARGFISGGYEQDF	TGCAGTGCTAGGGGCTTCATTAGCGGGGGATACGAGCAGGACTTC
15	TRBV20-1	NA	NA	TRBJ2-7	CSARDPSRDLYEQYF	TGCAGTGCTAGAGATCCTAGCAGAGACCTCTACGAGCAGTACTTC
16	TRBV5-1	NA	NA	TRBJ1-6	CASSLDGSSYNSPLHF	TGCGCCAGCAGCTTGGACGGGAGCTCCTATAATTCACCCCTCCACTTT
17	TRBV14	NA	few	TRBJ2-7	CASSQNQALGILDEQYF	TGTGCCAGCAGCCAAAACCAGGCCCTGGGGATATTAGACGAGCAGTACTTC
15	TRBV24-1	TRBD2	NA	TRBJ2-1	CATSDFKRESNEQFF	TGTGCCACCAGTGATTTCAAGCGGGAGTCGAATGAGCAGTTCTTC
13	TRBV11-1	TRBD1	NA	TRBJ1-4	CASSRGQVEKLFF	TGTGCCAGCAGCCGTGGACAGGTCGAAAAACTGTTTTTT
15	TRBV30	TRBD1	few	TRBJ2-5	CAWSLPRQGVETQYF	TGTGCCTGGAGTCTCCCACGCCAGGGGGTCGAGACCCAGTACTTC
15	TRBV24-1	TRBD1	NA	TRBJ2-3	CATSAFDRATDTQYF	TGTGCCACCAGTGCCTTCGACAGGGCTACAGATACGCAGTATTTT
14	TRBV6-2/TRBV6-3	TRBD2	NA	TRBJ2-1	CASNGGRAINEQFF	TGTGCCAGCAATGGCGGGAGGGCCATCAATGAGCAGTTCTTC
17	TRBV6-1	TRBD2	few	TRBJ2-2	CASSGPRAGVRTGELFF	TGTGCCAGCAGTGGCCCTCGAGCGGGAGTTCGAACCGGGGAACTGTTTTTT
14	TRBV5-1	NA	few	TRBJ2-1	CASSLVSGSNEQFF	TGCGCCAGCAGCTTGGTCTCTGGGTCCAATGAGCAGTTCTTC
15	TRBV7-2	NA	NA	TRBJ2-3	CATSISGRDTDTQYF	TGTGCCACCTCAATTAGCGGTAGAGACACAGATACGCAGTATTTT
15	TRBV4-3	NA	NA	TRBJ1-3	CASSRGHARGNTIYF	TGCGCCAGCAGCCGAGGACACGCCCGTGGAAACACCATATATTTT
14	TRBV29-1	TRBD1	NA	TRBJ2-5	CSVEDRVVRETQYF	TGCAGCGTTGAGGACAGGGTTGTCCGTGAGACCCAGTACTTC
13	TRBV30	TRBD2	NA	TRBJ2-5	CACETSGRETQYF	TGTGCCTGTGAGACTAGCGGGAGGGAGACCCAGTACTTC
15	TRBV3-1	NA	NA	TRBJ1-4	CASSQGWTRWEKLFF	TGTGCCAGCAGCCAAGGATGGACCCGTTGGGAAAAACTGTTTTTT
14	TRBV5-1	TRBD1	many	TRBJ2-7	CASSLWDRPSEQYF	TGCGCCAGCAGCTTGTGGGACAGACCTTCTGAGCAGTACTTC